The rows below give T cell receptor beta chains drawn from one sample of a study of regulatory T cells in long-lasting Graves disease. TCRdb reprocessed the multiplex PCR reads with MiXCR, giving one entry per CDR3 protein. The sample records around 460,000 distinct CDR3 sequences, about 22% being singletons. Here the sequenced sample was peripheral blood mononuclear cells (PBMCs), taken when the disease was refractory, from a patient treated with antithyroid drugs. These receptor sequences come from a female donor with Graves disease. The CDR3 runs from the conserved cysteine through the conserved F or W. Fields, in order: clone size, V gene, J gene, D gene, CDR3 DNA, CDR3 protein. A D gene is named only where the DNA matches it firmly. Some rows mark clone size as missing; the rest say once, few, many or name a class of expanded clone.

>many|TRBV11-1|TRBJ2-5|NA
TGTGCCAGCAGCCGCACTACGGTATCCCAAGAGACCCAGTACTTC
CASSRTTVSQETQYF
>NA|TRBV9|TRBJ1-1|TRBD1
TGTGCCAGCAGCGGATACAGGGGGATGAACACTGAAGCTTTCTTT
CASSGYRGMNTEAFF
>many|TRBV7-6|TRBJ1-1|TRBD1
TGTGCCAGCAGCCTACAGGGGTTCGGCACTGAAGCTTTCTTT
CASSLQGFGTEAFF
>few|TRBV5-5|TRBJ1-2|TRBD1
TGTGCCAGCAGCCCCGGGGGGACAGCTAACTATGGCTACACCTTC
CASSPGGTANYGYTF
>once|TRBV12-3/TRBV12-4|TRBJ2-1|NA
TGTGCCAGCAGTTTTGGGGCCCTCTGGGGAGTGGAAAATGAGCAGTTCTTC
CASSFGALWGVENEQFF
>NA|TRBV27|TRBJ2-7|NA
TGTGCCAGCAGTCCACCCGGGACCCCCTACGAGCAGTACTTC
CASSPPGTPYEQYF
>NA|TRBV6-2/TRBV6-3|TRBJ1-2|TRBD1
TGTGCCAGCAGTTACTCCAGGGGGAAAGGCTACACCTTC
CASSYSRGKGYTF
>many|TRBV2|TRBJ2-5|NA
TGTGCCAGCAGATCGGGTGGGGGAGAGACCCAGTACTTC
CASRSGGGETQYF
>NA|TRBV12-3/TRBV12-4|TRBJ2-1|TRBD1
TGTACCAGCAGCATACAGGGGTATGGGCAGTTCTTC
CTSSIQGYGQFF
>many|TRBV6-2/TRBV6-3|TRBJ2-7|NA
TGTGCCAGCACCAGAGGAGGGTACTACGAGCAGTACTTC
CASTRGGYYEQYF
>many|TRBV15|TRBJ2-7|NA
TGTGCCACCAGCCGAATAACCATTTCGGGGGAGCAGTACTTC
CATSRITISGEQYF
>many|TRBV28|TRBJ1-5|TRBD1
TGTGCCAGCAGTGACCGGGACAGGGGTAGCAATCAGCCCCAGCATTTT
CASSDRDRGSNQPQHF
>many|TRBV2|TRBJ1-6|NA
TGTGCCAGCAGTAGGAGGCTGGACCCTTCGAATTCACCCCTCCACTTT
CASSRRLDPSNSPLHF
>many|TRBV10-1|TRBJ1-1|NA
TGCGCCAGCAGTTCGGGGACGGCAGCTTTCTTT
CASSSGTAAFF
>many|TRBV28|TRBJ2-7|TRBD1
TGTGCCTGTCGGGACAGACTTTACGAGCAGTACTTC
CACRDRLYEQYF
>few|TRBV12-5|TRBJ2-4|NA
TGTGCTAGTGGCCTAGGGTTGGCCAAAAACATTCAGTACTTC
CASGLGLAKNIQYF
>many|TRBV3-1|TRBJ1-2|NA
TGTGCCAGCAGCCAAGAAGGAGGCTACACCTTC
CASSQEGGYTF
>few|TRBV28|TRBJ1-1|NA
TGTGCCAGCGGGCCCCTCCCTGAAGCTTTCTTT
CASGPLPEAFF
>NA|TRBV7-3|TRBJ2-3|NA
TGTGCCAGCAGCTTCGATTTAGGAGATACGCAGTATTTT
CASSFDLGDTQYF
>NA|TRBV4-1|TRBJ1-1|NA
TGCGCCAGCAGCCAAAAGGGGGGCGGCGGGCTTTTTGTGGCTGAAGCTTTCTTT
CASSQKGGGGLFVAEAFF
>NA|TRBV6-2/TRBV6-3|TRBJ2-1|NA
TGTGCCAGCAGTTACTTGATGGCGGAGATCTACAATGAGCAGTTCTTC
CASSYLMAEIYNEQFF
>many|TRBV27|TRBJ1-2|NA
TGTGCCAGCAGCGTACAGGGTTCGGGCTATGGCTACACCTTC
CASSVQGSGYGYTF
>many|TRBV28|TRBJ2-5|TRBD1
TGTGCCAGCAGATCGGGACAGGATTTTGCAGAGACCCAGTACTTC
CASRSGQDFAETQYF
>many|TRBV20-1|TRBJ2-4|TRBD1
TGCAGTGCTACCCGACAGGGACCATGGAACATTCAGTACTTC
CSATRQGPWNIQYF
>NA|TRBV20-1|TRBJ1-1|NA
TGCAGTGCTAGGAGGAGGGGGTATAGTGAAGCTTTCTTT
CSARRRGYSEAFF
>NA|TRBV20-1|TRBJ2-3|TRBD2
TGCAGTGCTAGCAAGCTAGCGGGGGGGACCTCTGGCACAGATACGCAGTATTTT
CSASKLAGGTSGTDTQYF
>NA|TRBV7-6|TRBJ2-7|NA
TGTGCCAGCAGCGCCCGGGACAAACTATACGAGCAGTGCTTC
CASSARDKLYEQCF
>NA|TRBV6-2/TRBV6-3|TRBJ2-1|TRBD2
TGTGCCAGCAGTGAACCTAGCGGAGCTTACAATGAGCAGTTCTTC
CASSEPSGAYNEQFF
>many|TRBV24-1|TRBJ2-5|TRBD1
TGTGCCACCAGTGACCCCACAGGGGGCGGAGAGACCCAGTACTTC
CATSDPTGGGETQYF
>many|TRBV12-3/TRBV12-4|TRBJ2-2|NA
TGTGCCAGCAATCGGGACGGATCCTATTTAACCTCCACCGGGGAGCTGTTTTTT
CASNRDGSYLTSTGELFF
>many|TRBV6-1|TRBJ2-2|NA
TGTGCCAGCACAACAGCGGCCACCGGGGAGCTGTTTTTT
CASTTAATGELFF
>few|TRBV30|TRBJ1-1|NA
TGTGCCTGGGGCCCCGACAGAGGAGCTTTCTTT
CAWGPDRGAFF
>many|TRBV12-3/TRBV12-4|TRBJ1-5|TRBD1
TGTGCCAGCAGTTTTCAGGGGGCGAGGATTCAGCCCCAGCATTTT
CASSFQGARIQPQHF
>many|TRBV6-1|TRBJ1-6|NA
TGTGCCAGCAGGAGACAGGATTCACCCCTCCACTTT
CASRRQDSPLHF
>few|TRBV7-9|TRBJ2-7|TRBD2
TGTGCCAGCAGCTTGGGGGCGGGAGGGCCGTTCGAGCAGTACTTC
CASSLGAGGPFEQYF
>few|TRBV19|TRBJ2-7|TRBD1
TGTGCCAGTAGTTACGACGGGACAGCGTCCTACGAGCAGTACTTC
CASSYDGTASYEQYF
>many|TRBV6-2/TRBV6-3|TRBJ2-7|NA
TGTGCCAGCAGCCCCCTAGGTTCCTACGAGCAGTACTTC
CASSPLGSYEQYF
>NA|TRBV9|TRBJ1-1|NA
TGTGCCAGCAGTGTGAGCCCAGGGACTGAAGCTTTCTTT
CASSVSPGTEAFF
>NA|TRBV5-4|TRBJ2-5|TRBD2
TGTGCCAGCAGCCTCGATAGTGGGGAACTAGCGGGAGAAGAGACCCAGTACTTC
CASSLDSGELAGEETQYF
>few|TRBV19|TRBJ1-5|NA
TGTGCCAGTAGGGGGAGCGCAGGGGTGAACAATCAGCCCCAGCATTTT
CASRGSAGVNNQPQHF
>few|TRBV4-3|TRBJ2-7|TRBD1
TGCGCCAGCAGCTTATGGACAGGGAGGGAGCAGTACTTC
CASSLWTGREQYF
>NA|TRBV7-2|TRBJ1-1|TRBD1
TGTGCCAGCAGCTGGGACAGGGTCGGAAACACTGAAGCTTTCTTT
CASSWDRVGNTEAFF
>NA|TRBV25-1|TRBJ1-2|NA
TGTGCCAGCAGGTCCGGGGATCCACTTGCTAACTATGGCTACACCTTC
CASRSGDPLANYGYTF
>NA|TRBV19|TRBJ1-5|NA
TGTGCCAGTAGTAAAAGGGAGAATCAGCCCCAGCATTTT
CASSKRENQPQHF
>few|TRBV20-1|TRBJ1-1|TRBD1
TGCAGTGCCGCCGCGTCCGGGACAGGGGTCTCTGAAGCTTTCTTT
CSAAASGTGVSEAFF
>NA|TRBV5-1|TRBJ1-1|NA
NA
CASSVGTGAEAFF
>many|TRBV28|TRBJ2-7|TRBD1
TGTGCCAGCAGTACCCCGGGACAGGGGTCCCTCGAGCAGTACTTC
CASSTPGQGSLEQYF
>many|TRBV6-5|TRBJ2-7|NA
TGTGCCAGCAGTTCACCATCCGGGGTTTATGACGAGCAGTACTTC
CASSSPSGVYDEQYF
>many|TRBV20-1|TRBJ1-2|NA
TGCAGTGCTAGAGGATCAATTGCAGTTGCCTATGGCTACACCTTC
CSARGSIAVAYGYTF
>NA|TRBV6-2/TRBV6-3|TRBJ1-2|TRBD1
TGTGCCAGCAGTTACATCGACAGGGATGGCTACACCTTC
CASSYIDRDGYTF
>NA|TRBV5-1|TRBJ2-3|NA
TGCGCCAGCAGCCCCGGGCACAGTAGCACAGATACGCAGTATTTT
CASSPGHSSTDTQYF
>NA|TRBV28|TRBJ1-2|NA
TGTGCCAGCAGTTTTTACAGGGACAACTATGGCTACACCTTC
CASSFYRDNYGYTF
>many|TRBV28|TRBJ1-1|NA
TGTGCCAGCAGTTTTGACATGAACACTGAAGCTTTCTTT
CASSFDMNTEAFF
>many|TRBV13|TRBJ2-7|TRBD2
TGTGCCAGCAGCCACAGAGGAGCGGGGGTCTCCTACGAGCAGTACTTC
CASSHRGAGVSYEQYF
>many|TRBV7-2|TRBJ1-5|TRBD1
TGTGCCAGCAGCTTAGACGGGACAGGGAACAATCAGCCCCAGCATTTT
CASSLDGTGNNQPQHF